The 12 T cell receptor beta chains below were found in one sample sequenced in a study of T cells after yellow fever vaccination. TCRdb reprocessed the 5' RACE reads with MiXCR, giving one entry per CDR3 protein. The sample carries 150,000 or so distinct CDR3 sequences, under 7.5% recorded once. The material sequenced was CD4+ T cells sorted from PBMCs, taken 5 to 6 days after the first yellow fever vaccination. The receptors come from a man between 18 and 35 years old who received the YFV17D yellow fever vaccine.

On this clonotype: A much larger clone differs by one base, so this may be a read error. The rearrangement links TRBV4-3 to TRBJ2-2, with D tentatively TRBD1 (5 bases). CDR3 length: 16 residues. The V gene's germline CDR1 is LGHNA and CDR2 YSLEER. The CDR3 DNA reads TGCGCCAACAGCCAGCTTACAGGTCCGAACACCGGGGAGCTGTTTTTT. This codes for CANSQLTGPNTGELFF.

V and J are TRBV5-6 and TRBJ1-2, with 9 bases that match TRBD1. This CDR3 has 14 amino acids. The germline gives CDR1 SGHDT, CDR2 YYEEEE. The J segment lost 7 bases and the V segment lost 4 bases, leaving 8 bases of the junction unmatched. The CDR3 sequence: CASSLRTGAGGYTF. The CDR3 nucleotides are TGTGCCAGCAGCCTTCGGACAGGGGCAGGTGGCTACACCTTC.

The V and J genes are TRBV11-2 and TRBJ1-2, with TRBD1 as a possible D gene (5 bases). Trimming took off 5 bases at V and 4 bases at J, with 14 bases between the two ends. Germline-derived CDR1 and CDR2 are SGHAT and FQNNGV. CDR3 length equals 14 residues. This chain's CDR3 is CASSPREGLYGYTF. The CDR3 bases are TGTGCCAGCAGCCCCCGAGAGGGACTCTATGGCTACACCTTC.

In its sample, this clonotype was seen many times. The chain carries TRBV25-1 and TRBJ1-2; weak D call: TRBD1 (5 bases). The CDR3 has 15 residues. Germline V gene data show CDR1 as MGHDK and CDR2 as SYGVNS. Trimming removed 5 bases from V and 4 bases from J, with 17 bases in between. The CDR3 DNA reads as TGTGCCAGCAGTCTCGGGGCAGGGAGAAGCTATGGCTACACCTTC. Its protein is CASSLGAGRSYGYTF.

This clonotype was seen at least ten times. The gene calls are TRBV27 and TRBJ1-5; D is perhaps TRBD1 (5 bases). This CDR3 has 14 residues. V gave up 3 bases and J gave up 5 bases, with 11 bases separating them. Germline V lookup: CDR1 MNHEY, CDR2 SMNVEV (reference sequence). The DNA for the CDR3 is TGTGCCAGCAGTTTTTCGGGACGCGATCAGCCCCAGCATTTT. Translation gives CASSFSGRDQPQHF.

This clonotype came up many times. The gene calls are TRBV6-1 and TRBJ2-1, with 7 nucleotides matching TRBD1. CDR1 is MNHNS, CDR2 SASEGT, per germline. V was clipped by 6 bases and J by 7 bases; unmatched bases: 9. The CDR3 length is 14 residues. This chain's CDR3 is CASRVDRVRNEQFF. The CDR3 DNA is TGTGCCAGCAGAGTAGACAGGGTCAGAAATGAGCAGTTCTTC.

The genes are TRBV12-3 or TRBV12-4 and TRBJ1-1, with no clear D. Trimming shortened V by 11 bases and J by 5 bases, and 15 bases separated the two germline ends. The CDR3 consists of 12 residues. DNA for the CDR3: TGTGCCGTGGGTCCTCTGGGGACTGAAGCTTTCTTT. Its translation: CAVGPLGTEAFF.

This clonotype was counted at least ten times. The chain is built from TRBV6-5 and TRBJ1-6; D is undetermined. The V gene lost 3 bases and the J gene lost 10 bases, with 7 bases spanning the gap. The germline V gene encodes CDR1 MNHEY and CDR2 SVGAGI. CDR3 length: 12 residues. The CDR3 region has the DNA TGTGCCAGCAGTTATATCGGATCACCCCTCCACTTT. Encoded protein: CASSYIGSPLHF.

This clonotype was observed a handful of times. The chain is built from TRBV15 and TRBJ2-3, with 12 nucleotides matching TRBD1. The CDR3 covers 16 residues. Germline trimming cut 6 bases from V and 2 bases from J; bases unmatched to any gene: 6. CDR1 and CDR2 from the germline V gene are LNHNV and YYDKDF (reference sequence). For the CDR3, the DNA is TGTGCCACCAGTCATAGGGACAGGGGGCACACAGATACGCAGTATTTT. As protein: CATSHRDRGHTDTQYF.

Points on this clonotype: A much larger clone differs by one base, so this may be a read error. DNA of the CDR3: TGTGCCTGGAGTGTCAGCGGGGGCTGGGATACGCAGTGTTTT. Amino acid sequence: CAWSVSGGWDTQCF. This chain connects TRBV30 to TRBJ2-3; 8 bases fit TRBD2. Germline CDR1 GTSNPN, CDR2 SVGIG (reference sequence). The CDR3 is made up of 14 amino acids.

As to this clonotype: A much larger clonotype is one base distant, so this may be a read error. This sequence joins TRBV9 and TRBJ1-2; TRBD1 might be the D (6 bases). The germline CDR1 and CDR2 sequences are SGDLS and YYNGEE. There are 14 residues in the CDR3. The DNA of the CDR3 is TGTGGCAGCAGCGCCCGGACAGCTAACTATGGCTACACCTTC. It encodes CGSSARTANYGYTF.

This clonotype was counted many times. The CDR3 spells CASTRQGNTEAFF. CDR3 sequence (DNA): TGTGCCAGCACCCGACAGGGGAACACTGAAGCTTTCTTT. The rearrangement uses TRBV2 and TRBJ1-1; 7 bases match TRBD1. The J segment lost 1 base and the V segment lost 7 bases, leaving 3 bases of the junction unmatched. The CDR3 has 13 residues. CDR1 SNHLY and CDR2 FYNNEI come from the germline V gene.